These 21 T cell receptor beta chains share one sample of origin, sequenced in a study of T cell repertoires in ileal Crohn's disease. Clones were read by immunoSEQ multiplex PCR, and TCRdb kept only the in-frame ones, dropping some. The sample carries approximately 8,200 clones, 96% recorded once. Sequenced: ileal tissue. Receptors originate from an adult with Crohn's disease.

The rearrangement uses TRBV6-1 and TRBJ1-1; 9 bases map to TRBD1. V shed 0 bases, J shed 0 bases, and the junction held 2 bases outside the gene matches. The CDR3 has 16 residues. Germline V gene lookup returns CDR1 MNHNS and CDR2 SASEGT. This CDR3 reads CASSEAWTGVNTEAFF. The CDR3 nucleotides are TGTGCCAGCAGTGAAGCGTGGACAGGGGTGAACACTGAAGCTTTCTTT.

This clone was seen just once. The chain employs TRBV5-6 and TRBJ2-7; TRBD1 matches at 9 bases. V was clipped by 0 bases and J by 1 base; unmatched bases: 5. Germline V gene lookup returns CDR1 SGHDT and CDR2 YYEEEE. This CDR3 is 16 amino acids long. CDR3 nucleotides: TGTGCCAGCAGCTTGGGAACAGGGGGCAGATCCTACGAGCAGTACGTC. Its translation: CASSLGTGGRSYEQYV.

This clone was seen only once. The V gene is TRBV10-3, the J gene TRBJ1-4; D remains unclear. Between the trimmed V and J ends, which lost 3 bases and 4 bases, there was a span of 12 bases. This CDR3 comprises 15 residues. Germline loops: CDR1 ENHRY, CDR2 SYGVKD. The CDR3 loop reads CAISDIGKGNEKLFF. The CDR3 region has the DNA TGTGCCATCAGTGATATCGGGAAGGGTAATGAAAAACTGTTTTTT.

This chain links TRBV6-5 with TRBJ1-2; 7 bases line up with TRBD1. The CDR3 covers 13 residues. J gave up 8 bases and V 6 bases, and 9 bases lay outside the gene matches. Germline V lookup: CDR1 MNHEY, CDR2 SVGAGI. The CDR3 nucleotides are TGTGCCAGCAGCCGCGACAGGGAGGAAGGCTACACCTTC. Translating gives CASSRDREEGYTF.

The chain carries TRBV28 and TRBJ2-5; the D gene is possibly TRBD2 (6 bases). Trimming left V 6 bases short and J 4 bases short, with 18 bases between. CDR1 and CDR2 from the germline V gene are MDHEN and SYDVKM. This CDR3 is 15 amino acids long. CDR3 sequence (DNA): TGTGCCAGCAGCTTGACGGAGGGTGGGCGAGAGACCCAGTACTTC. Translation gives CASSLTEGGRETQYF.

The V gene is TRBV4-2, the J gene TRBJ2-2; 9 bases line up with TRBD2. Germline-derived CDR1 and CDR2 are LGHNA and YNFKEQ. The CDR3 has 16 amino acids. V lost 0 bases to trimming and J lost 8 bases; unmatched junction nucleotides: 7. The CDR3 region is CASSQEGLAGMGELFF. Written as DNA, the CDR3 is TGTGCCAGCAGCCAAGAGGGGCTAGCGGGGATGGGGGAGCTGTTTTTT.

The V gene is TRBV20-1, the J gene TRBJ2-3; D remains ambiguous. Per the germline V gene, CDR1 is DFQATT and CDR2 is SNEGSKA (reference sequence). Trimming removed 7 bases at V and 4 bases at J, with 9 bases between. The CDR3 has 11 amino acids. The CDR3 region has the DNA TGCAGTGTCGCGTCCCCAGATACGCAGTATTTT. Translating gives CSVASPDTQYF.

The chain uses TRBV7-2 and TRBJ1-2, with 9 bases matching TRBD1. Germline assignment: CDR1 SGHTA and CDR2 FQGNSA. CDR3 size: 15 residues. V trimming: 1 base; J trimming: 7 bases; junction bases outside the gene matches: 7. CDR3 loop: CASSLDGDRAGGYTF. The CDR3 DNA reads TGTGCCAGCAGCTTAGATGGGGACAGGGCTGGTGGCTACACCTTC.

The chain links TRBV19 to TRBJ2-3; TRBD2 matches at 15 bases. The junction had 4 bases not matched to a gene; V was cut back by 2 bases and J by 4 bases. This CDR3 has 17 residues. The germline V gene has CDR1 LNHDA and CDR2 SQIVND (reference sequence). The CDR3 protein is CASSIHGLAGGSDTQYF. CDR3 coding DNA: TGTGCCAGTAGTATACACGGACTAGCGGGGGGGTCAGATACGCAGTATTTT.

The chain combines TRBV6-1 with TRBJ2-1, with D possibly being TRBD2 (7 bases). V was trimmed by 3 bases and J by 4 bases, leaving 25 bases between them. This CDR3 comprises 19 residues. Germline V CDR1 and CDR2: MNHNS, SASEGT. CDR3 nucleotides: TGTGCCAGCAGTGACCCCCGCGGGGGCGTATCGACTGGATACAATGAGCAGTTCTTC. It is translated as CASSDPRGGVSTGYNEQFF.

The rearrangement links TRBV19 to TRBJ1-2; tentative D call: TRBD1 (5 bases). V was cut by 7 bases and J by 5 bases, with 14 bases left in between. The CDR3 totals 13 residues. Germline values: CDR1 LNHDA, CDR2 SQIVND (reference sequence). The CDR3: CASNRGQMYGYTF. DNA of the CDR3: TGTGCCAGTAACCGTGGACAAATGTATGGCTACACCTTC.

This chain connects TRBV20-1 to TRBJ2-3; unclear D gene. This CDR3 region has 9 residues. The germline gives CDR1 DFQATT, CDR2 SNEGSKA (reference sequence). V lost 5 bases to trimming and J lost 10 bases, with 7 bases between them. The DNA of the CDR3 is TGCAGTGCTCACCAGGCGCAGTATTTT. It is translated as CSAHQAQYF.

This chain joins TRBV6-6 and TRBJ2-3, with D uncertain. V dropped 5 bases and J dropped 6 bases, with 15 bases sitting between them. This CDR3 is 14 amino acids long. Germline V lookup: CDR1 MNHNY, CDR2 SVGAGI (reference sequence). CDR3 residues: CASSNTVLGDTQYF. As DNA, the CDR3 is TGTGCCAGCAGTAATACAGTCCTGGGCGATACGCAGTATTTT.

V gene TRBV18 combines with J gene TRBJ2-7; TRBD1 aligns across 9 bases. This CDR3 comprises 15 residues. The ends lost 3 bases at V and 2 bases at J; junction bases unmatched: 5. Germline V gene data show CDR1 as KGHSH and CDR2 as LQKENI. The CDR3 nucleotides read TGTGCCAGCTCACCCAGGACAGGGGCCCCCTACGAGCAGTACTTC. This codes for CASSPRTGAPYEQYF.

This chain uses TRBV7-9 with TRBJ1-2, with a tentative D call TRBD1 (5 bases). The CDR3 length is 15 residues. In germline, CDR1 is SEHNR, CDR2 FQNEAQ (reference sequence). V was trimmed by 1 base and J by 2 bases, leaving 11 bases between them. The CDR3 region is CASSLGAGSNYGYTF. As DNA, the CDR3 is TGTGCCAGCAGCTTAGGGGCAGGGTCCAACTATGGCTACACCTTC. Looking up the rest from reference TRBV7-9 and TRBJ1-2 gives the full variable domain: DTGVSQNPRHKITKRGQNVTFRCDPISEHNRLYWYRQTLGQGPEFLTYFQNEAQLEKSRLLSDRFSAERPKGSFSTLEIQRTEQGDSAMYLCASSLGAGSNYGYTFGSGTRLTVV.

This clone occurred once. This chain uses TRBV25-1 with TRBJ1-5; 7 bases are a match to TRBD1. Germline-derived CDR1 and CDR2 are MGHDK and SYGVNS. The J segment lost 0 bases and the V segment lost 4 bases, leaving 6 bases of the junction unmatched. This CDR3 contains 16 residues. CDR3 protein: CASSGPGQSSNQPQHF. The CDR3 DNA reads as TGTGCCAGCAGTGGTCCGGGACAGTCTAGCAATCAGCCCCAGCATTTT. The full variable domain, in which reference TRBV25-1 and TRBJ1-5 provide the parts outside the CDR3, is EADIYQTPRYLVIGTGKKITLECSQTMGHDKMYWYQQDPGMELHLIHYSYGVNSTEKGDLSSESTVSRIRTEHFPLTLESARPSHTSQYLCASSGPGQSSNQPQHFGDGTRLSIL.

The V call is TRBV11-2, the J call TRBJ2-5, with 8 positions matching TRBD2. Germline V gives CDR1 SGHAT, CDR2 FQNNGV. The CDR3 consists of 14 residues. The V segment lost 5 bases and the J segment 5 bases; nucleotides outside the gene matches: 7. CDR3 in amino acids: CASSPPGLGETQYF. CDR3 DNA sequence: TGTGCCAGCAGCCCACCGGGACTAGGGGAGACCCAGTACTTC.

The chain employs TRBV6-5 and TRBJ2-1; 12 bases align to TRBD1. The CDR3 runs 15 residues. The V and J ends lost 2 bases and 8 bases, in that order; junction bases with no gene match: 4. Germline assignment: CDR1 MNHEY and CDR2 SVGAGI. This CDR3 reads CASSYRDRGLYEQFF. The DNA of the CDR3 is TGTGCCAGCAGTTACCGGGACAGGGGGCTATATGAGCAGTTCTTC.

This chain's CDR3 is CASSQDFRTGSTEAFF. In DNA, the CDR3 is TGTGCCAGCAGCCAAGACTTTCGGACCGGGAGCACTGAAGCTTTCTTT. The chain carries TRBV14 and TRBJ1-1, with no clear D. Trimming removed 0 bases at V and 4 bases at J, with 15 bases between. The CDR3 has 16 residues. The V gene's germline CDR1 is SGHDN and CDR2 FVKESK.

This rearrangement joins TRBV28 to TRBJ1-4; tentatively, D is TRBD1 (6 bases). Germline-derived CDR1 and CDR2 are MDHEN and SYDVKM. The CDR3 is 17 residues long. V lost 5 bases to trimming and J lost 4 bases, with 20 bases between them. DNA of the CDR3: TGTGCCAGCAGTCTTACCACAGGGCCCGCCTATAATGAAAAACTGTTTTTT. It encodes CASSLTTGPAYNEKLFF.

This clone was seen more than once but under ten times. J is TRBJ1-5 and V is TRBV18; D might be TRBD1 (6 bases). V was pared by 2 bases and J by 2 bases, with 16 bases between. This CDR3 region has 17 residues. The germline CDR1 and CDR2 sequences are KGHSH and LQKENI. Here the CDR3 DNA reads TGTGCCAGCTCACCAGGGTCAGGGGTGTCGGGCAATCAGCCCCAGCATTTT. It specifies CASSPGSGVSGNQPQHF.